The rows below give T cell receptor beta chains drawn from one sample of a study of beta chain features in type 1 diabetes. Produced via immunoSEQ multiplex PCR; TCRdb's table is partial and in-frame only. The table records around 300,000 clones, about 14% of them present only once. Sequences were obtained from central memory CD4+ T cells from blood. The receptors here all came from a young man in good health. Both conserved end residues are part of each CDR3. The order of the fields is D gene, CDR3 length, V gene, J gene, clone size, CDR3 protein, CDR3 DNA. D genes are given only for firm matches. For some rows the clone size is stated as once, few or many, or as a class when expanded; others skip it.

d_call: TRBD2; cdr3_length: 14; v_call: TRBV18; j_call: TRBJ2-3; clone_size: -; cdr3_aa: CASSPSGRTDTQYF; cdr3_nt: TGTGCCAGCTCACCTAGCGGGAGAACAGATACGCAGTATTTT
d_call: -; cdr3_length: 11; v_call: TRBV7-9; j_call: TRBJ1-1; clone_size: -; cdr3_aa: CASSADTKAFF; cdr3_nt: TGTGCCAGCAGCGCGGACACTAAAGCTTTCTTT
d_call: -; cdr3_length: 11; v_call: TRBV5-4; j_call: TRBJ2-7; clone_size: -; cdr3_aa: CASRSDYEQYF; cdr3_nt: TGTGCCAGCAGGAGTGACTACGAGCAGTACTTC
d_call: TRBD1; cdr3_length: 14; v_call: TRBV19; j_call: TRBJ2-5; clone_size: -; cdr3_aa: CASSMRTGQETQYF; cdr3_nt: TGTGCCAGTAGTATGCGGACAGGACAAGAGACCCAGTACTTC
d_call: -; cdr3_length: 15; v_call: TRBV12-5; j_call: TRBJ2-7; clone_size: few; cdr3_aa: CASGSMTGNSYEQYF; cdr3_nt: TGTGCTAGTGGTTCCATGACAGGCAACTCCTACGAGCAGTACTTC
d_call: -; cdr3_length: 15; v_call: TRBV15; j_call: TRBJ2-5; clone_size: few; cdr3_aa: CATSRGQGGLETQYF; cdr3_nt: TGTGCCACCAGCAGAGGACAGGGAGGGTTAGAGACCCAGTACTTC
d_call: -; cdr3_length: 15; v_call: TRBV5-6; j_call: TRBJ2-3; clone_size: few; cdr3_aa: CASSLGGRFKDTQYF; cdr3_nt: TGTGCCAGCAGCTTGGGGGGTCGGTTTAAGGATACGCAGTATTTT
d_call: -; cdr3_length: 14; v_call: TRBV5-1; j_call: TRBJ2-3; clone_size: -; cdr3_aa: CASRDWTSTDTQYF; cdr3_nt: TGCGCCAGCAGGGACTGGACTAGCACAGATACGCAGTATTTT
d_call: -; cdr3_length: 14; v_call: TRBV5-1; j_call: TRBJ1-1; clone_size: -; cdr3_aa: CASSNTGMNTEAFF; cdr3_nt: TGCGCCAGCAGCAATACAGGGATGAACACTGAAGCTTTCTTT
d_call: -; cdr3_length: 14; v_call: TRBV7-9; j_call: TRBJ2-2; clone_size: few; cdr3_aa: CASSLGAATGELLF; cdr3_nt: TGTGCCAGCAGCTTAGGGGCGGCAACCGGGGAGCTGCTTTTT
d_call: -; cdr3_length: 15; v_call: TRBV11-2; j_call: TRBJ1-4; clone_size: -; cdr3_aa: CASSQSASGNEKLFF; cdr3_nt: TGTGCCAGCAGTCAATCGGCATCAGGCAATGAAAAACTGTTTTTT
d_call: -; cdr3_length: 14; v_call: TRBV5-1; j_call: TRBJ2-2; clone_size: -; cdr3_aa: CASSLFGNTGELFF; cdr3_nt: TGCGCCAGCAGCTTGTTCGGGAACACCGGGGAGCTGTTTTTT
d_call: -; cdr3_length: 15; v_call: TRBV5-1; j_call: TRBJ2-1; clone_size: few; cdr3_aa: CASSLRRQETGQQFF; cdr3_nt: TGCGCCAGCAGCTTACGCCGACAAGAAACAGGACAGCAGTTCTTC
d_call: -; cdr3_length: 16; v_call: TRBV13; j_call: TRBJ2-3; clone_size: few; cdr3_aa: CASSLRALTSTDTQYF; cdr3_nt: TGTGCCAGCAGCTTGCGGGCCTTAACTAGCACAGATACGCAGTATTTT
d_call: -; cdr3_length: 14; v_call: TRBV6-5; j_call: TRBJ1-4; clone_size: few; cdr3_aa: CASSTGGTAEKLFF; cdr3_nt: TGTGCCAGCAGTACCGGTGGGACGGCTGAAAAACTGTTTTTT
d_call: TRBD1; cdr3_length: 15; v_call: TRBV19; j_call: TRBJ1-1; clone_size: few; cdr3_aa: CASSKSGQPNTEAFF; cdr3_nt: TGTGCCAGTAGTAAGTCGGGACAGCCTAACACTGAAGCTTTCTTT
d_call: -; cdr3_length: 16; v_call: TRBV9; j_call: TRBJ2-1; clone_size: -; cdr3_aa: CASSATVLSSYNEQFF; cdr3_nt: TGTGCCAGCAGCGCGACTGTTCTGAGCTCCTACAATGAGCAGTTCTTC
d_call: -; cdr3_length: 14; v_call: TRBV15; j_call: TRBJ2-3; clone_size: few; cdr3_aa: CATSRPTYTDTQYF; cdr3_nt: TGTGCCACCAGCAGACCTACATACACAGATACGCAGTATTTT
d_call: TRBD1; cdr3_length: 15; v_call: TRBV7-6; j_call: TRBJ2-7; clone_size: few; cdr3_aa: CASSLAGTGSHEQYF; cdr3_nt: TGTGCCAGCAGCTTAGCGGGGACAGGGTCCCACGAGCAGTACTTC
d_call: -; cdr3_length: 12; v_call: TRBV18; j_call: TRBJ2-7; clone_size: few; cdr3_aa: CASSLELYEQYF; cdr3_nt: TGTGCCAGCTCACTGGAACTCTACGAGCAGTACTTC
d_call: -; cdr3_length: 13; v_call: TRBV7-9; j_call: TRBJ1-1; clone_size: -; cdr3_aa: CASSSASGTEAFF; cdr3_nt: TGTGCCAGCAGCTCGGCCTCTGGCACTGAAGCTTTCTTT
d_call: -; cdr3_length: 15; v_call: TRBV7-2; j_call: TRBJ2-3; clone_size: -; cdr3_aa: CASGSRTFQRGAQYF; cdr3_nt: TGTGCCAGCGGCAGCAGGACCTTTCAAAGAGGCGCGCAGTATTTT
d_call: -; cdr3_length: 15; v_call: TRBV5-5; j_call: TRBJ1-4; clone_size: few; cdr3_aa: CASNSLGGINEKLFF; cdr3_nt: TGTGCCAGCAACTCCCTCGGAGGGATTAATGAAAAACTGTTTTTT
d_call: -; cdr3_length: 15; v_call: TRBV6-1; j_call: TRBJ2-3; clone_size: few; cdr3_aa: CASTGWAGNADTQYF; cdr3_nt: TGTGCCAGCACCGGGTGGGCAGGGAACGCAGATACGCAGTATTTT
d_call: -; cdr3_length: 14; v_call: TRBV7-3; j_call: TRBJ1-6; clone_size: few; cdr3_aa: CASSVGEGYSPLHF; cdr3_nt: TGTGCCAGCAGCGTAGGTGAAGGCTATTCACCCCTCCACTTT
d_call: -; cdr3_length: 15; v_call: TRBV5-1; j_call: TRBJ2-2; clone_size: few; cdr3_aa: CASSPQPWNTGELFF; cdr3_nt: TGCGCCAGCAGCCCCCAGCCATGGAACACCGGGGAGCTGTTTTTT
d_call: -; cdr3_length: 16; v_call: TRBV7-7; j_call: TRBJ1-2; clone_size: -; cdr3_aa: CASSQTPVAGDSGYTF; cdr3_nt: TGCGCCAGCAGCCAAACACCAGTCGCCGGGGACTCGGGCTACACCTTC
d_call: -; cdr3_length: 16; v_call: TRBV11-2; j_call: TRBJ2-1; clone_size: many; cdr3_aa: CASSLLGRGTQNEQFF; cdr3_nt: TGTGCCAGCAGCTTATTAGGGCGGGGCACTCAGAATGAGCAGTTCTTC